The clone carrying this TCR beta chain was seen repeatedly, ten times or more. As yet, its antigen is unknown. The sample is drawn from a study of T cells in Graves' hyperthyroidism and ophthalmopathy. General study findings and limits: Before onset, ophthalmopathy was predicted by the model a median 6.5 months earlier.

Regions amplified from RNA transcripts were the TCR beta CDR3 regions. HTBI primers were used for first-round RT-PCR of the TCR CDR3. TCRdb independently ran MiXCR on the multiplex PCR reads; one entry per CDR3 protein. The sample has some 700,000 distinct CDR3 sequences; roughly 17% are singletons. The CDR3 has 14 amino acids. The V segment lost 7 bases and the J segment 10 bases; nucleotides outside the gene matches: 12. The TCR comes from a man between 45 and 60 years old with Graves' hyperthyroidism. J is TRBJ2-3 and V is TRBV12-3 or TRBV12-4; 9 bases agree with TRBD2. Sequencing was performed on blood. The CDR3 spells CASTDSGSGLAQYF. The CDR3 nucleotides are TGTGCCAGCACCGATAGCGGGAGTGGCCTAGCGCAGTATTTT.